This paragraph covers one T cell receptor beta chain sequence. The data belong to a study of blood T cells in healthy people across ages. Germline-derived CDR1 and CDR2 are SGHRS and YFSETQ. CDR3 length: 14 amino acids. V shed 4 bases, J shed 7 bases, and the junction held 7 bases outside the gene matches. Primers used in a second PCR of about 6 to 11 cycles were a sample-barcoded 5' primer and a J-beta primer mix. CDR3-containing paired-end reads numbering at least 2.5 million came from each sample. TCRdb passed the 5' RACE reads through MiXCR, listing each CDR3 protein once. The sample lists about 320,000 distinct CDR3 sequences; roughly 29% were seen once.

V is TRBV5-1 and J is TRBJ2-7, with 11 positions matching TRBD2. This receptor was obtained from a woman in her 70s in good health. The specimen was blood. The CDR3 DNA follows: TGCGCCAGCAGCCTGACTAGCGGGATGAGGGAGCAGTACTTC. Amino acids: CASSLTSGMREQYF.